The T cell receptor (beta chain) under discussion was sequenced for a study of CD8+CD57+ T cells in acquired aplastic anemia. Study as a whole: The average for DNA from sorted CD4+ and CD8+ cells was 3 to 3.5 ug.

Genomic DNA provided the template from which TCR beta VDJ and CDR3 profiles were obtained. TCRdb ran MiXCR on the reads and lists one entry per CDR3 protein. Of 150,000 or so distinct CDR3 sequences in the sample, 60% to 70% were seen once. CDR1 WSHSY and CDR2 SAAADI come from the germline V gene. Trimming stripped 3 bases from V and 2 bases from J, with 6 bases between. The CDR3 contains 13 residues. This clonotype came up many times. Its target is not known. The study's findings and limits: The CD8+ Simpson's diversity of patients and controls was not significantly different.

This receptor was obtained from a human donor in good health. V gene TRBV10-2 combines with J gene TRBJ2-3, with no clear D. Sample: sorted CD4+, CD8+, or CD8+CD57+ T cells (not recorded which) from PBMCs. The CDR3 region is CASSDRYTDTQYF. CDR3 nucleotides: TGCGCCAGCAGTGATCGGTACACAGATACGCAGTATTTT.